Reported below is one TCR beta chain. What it binds is unknown. The sample comes from a study of T cells after yellow fever vaccination. Study-level results: The secondary response showed a weaker magnitude and a faster peak, day 5 versus 15. Post-booster samples contained most primary-vaccination clones (around 96% CD4, around 88% CD8). Just a small share of clonotypes turned up in the CD4 compartment as well as the CD8 compartment.

They built TCR cDNA with 5'RACE template switching, a step that put in a universal primer site and UMIs. TCRdb reprocessed the 5' RACE reads with MiXCR, giving one entry per CDR3 protein. The table shows around 320,000 distinct CDR3 sequences, with approximately 11% occurring only once. The CDR3 has 15 amino acids. After removal of 4 bases from V and 5 bases from J, the junction contained 9 bases not matched to a gene. In germline, CDR1 is SGHTA, CDR2 FQGNSA. Sequenced material: CD4+ T cells sorted from PBMCs, taken 45 days after the yellow fever booster vaccination. This rearrangement joins TRBV7-2 to TRBJ2-5, with 8 bases identical to TRBD1. This receptor was obtained from a man aged 18 to 29 who received the YFV17D yellow fever vaccine. CDR3 bases: TGTGCCAGCAGCTCAGGACAGGGAAGGAGGGAGACCCAGTACTTC. This sequence encodes CASSSGQGRRETQYF.